Below are 18 T cell receptor beta chains sequenced from a single sample in a study of human T cells and chemical hapten exposure. TCRdb re-analysed the RACE reads in MiXCR, keeping a single row per CDR3 protein. The sample carries around 120,000 distinct CDR3 sequences, approximately 15% recorded once. As for time point: patch test 1, 2 weeks after DPC sensitization. This sample's treatment: therapeutic diphenylcyclopropenone sensitization with weekly scalp DPC. Sequencing used whole blood, obtained in connection with sensitization to the hapten diphenylcyclopropenone (DPC). Source of these receptors: a young man with alopecia areata. Some clones in this sample may be carry-over from other donors' samples.

This clonotype has just a few counts. The chain carries TRBV27 and TRBJ1-1, with D tentatively TRBD1 (5 bases). Between the trimmed V and J ends, which lost 2 bases and 1 base, there was a span of 14 bases. Per germline, CDR1 MNHEY and CDR2 SMNVEV (reference sequence). The CDR3 length is 16 residues. DNA for the CDR3: TGTGCCAGCAGTTTAGGGGCCTGGGAGGCGAACACTGAAGCTTTCTTT. It yields the protein CASSLGAWEANTEAFF.

Turning to this clonotype: At one end the junction does not follow the germline gene, possibly because of a read error. The chain is built from TRBV7-9 and TRBJ1-2; D is unresolved. Germline values: CDR1 SEHNR, CDR2 FQNEAQ (reference sequence). CDR3 size: 12 residues. Here the CDR3 reads CASSLGWDGHTF. CDR3 nucleotide sequence: TGTGCCAGCAGCTTAGGCTGGGATGGCCACACCTTC.

This clonotype was picked up a small number of times. The J gene is TRBJ2-2, the V gene TRBV7-3; 8 bases map to TRBD1. This CDR3 has 15 residues. Trimming took 5 bases from V and 6 from J; bases not matched to a gene: 8. Germline CDR1 SGHTA, CDR2 FQGTGA. CDR3 sequence (DNA): TGTGCCAGCAGCCTGGACAGGGAGGTTTCCGGGGAGCTGTTTTTT. This codes for CASSLDREVSGELFF.

This clonotype was seen a few times. The gene calls are TRBV24-1 and TRBJ2-2; D may be TRBD1 (6 bases). Trimming took 4 bases from V and 5 from J, leaving 10 bases between them. Germline V CDR1 and CDR2: KGHDR, SFDVKD. The CDR3 is made up of 14 amino acids. The CDR3 sequence is CATSDGQITGELFF. The CDR3 DNA reads as TGTGCCACCAGTGACGGACAGATAACCGGGGAGCTGTTTTTT.

V gene TRBV19 combines with J gene TRBJ1-5; no reliable D call. CDR3 size: 14 residues. V dropped 8 bases and J dropped 3 bases, with 14 bases sitting between them. Germline V gene sequence: CDR1 LNHDA, CDR2 SQIVND (reference sequence). CDR3 coding DNA: TGTGCCAGTGGTAAGACGGTTGCCAATCAGCCCCAGCATTTT. Protein product: CASGKTVANQPQHF.

This clonotype was counted between two and nine times. V is TRBV7-9 and J is TRBJ1-2; TRBD1 aligns across 9 bases. This CDR3 is 13 amino acids long. J was trimmed by 7 bases and V by 5 bases; bases with no gene match: 5. CDR1 SEHNR and CDR2 FQNEAQ come from the germline V gene (reference sequence). This CDR3 reads CASSRTGEAGYTF. In DNA form, the CDR3 reads TGTGCCAGCAGCCGGACAGGGGAGGCTGGCTACACCTTC.

The gene calls are TRBV7-2 and TRBJ2-3; TRBD2 agrees at 16 bases. This CDR3 contains 17 residues. V shed 2 bases and J 11 bases; nucleotides not matched to a gene: 10. In germline, CDR1 is SGHTA, CDR2 FQGNSA. The CDR3 DNA follows: TGTGCCAGCAGCTTATCGACGGGACTAGCGGGGGGGCGCCAGCAGTATTTT. Its translation is CASSLSTGLAGGRQQYF.

V and J are TRBV7-9 and TRBJ1-2; D ambiguous. The CDR3 consists of 13 residues. Germline values: CDR1 SEHNR, CDR2 FQNEAQ (reference sequence). V lost 1 base and J lost 5, with 8 bases in between. Written as DNA, the CDR3 is TGTGCCAGCAGCTTAGTTCAGGCTTATGGCTACACCTTC. As protein: CASSLVQAYGYTF.

This sequence joins TRBV5-4 and TRBJ1-1; perhaps TRBD1 as D (5 bases). The CDR3 has 13 amino acids. Trimming removed 3 bases at V and 3 bases at J, with 9 bases between. The germline V gene has CDR1 SGHNT and CDR2 YYREEE (reference sequence). CDR3 DNA sequence: TGTGCCAGCAGCTCCGAGGGGTACACTGAAGCTTTCTTT. It is translated as CASSSEGYTEAFF.

This chain links TRBV6-2 or TRBV6-3 with TRBJ1-1; D remains ambiguous. CDR3 length equals 13 residues. The germline V gene has CDR1 MNHEY and CDR2 SVGEGT. V shed 10 bases and J shed 1 base, with 13 bases lying between them. The CDR3 region has the DNA TGTGCCACCAAGGTTCGATCGAACACTGAAGCTTTCTTT. The encoded protein is CATKVRSNTEAFF.

This clonotype was recorded a few times. CDR3 residues: CASSNSDTQYF. CDR3 nucleotide sequence: TGTGCCAGCAGCAACTCAGATACGCAGTATTTT. V usage is TRBV5-8 and J usage is TRBJ2-3; D is ambiguous. CDR3 length: 11 amino acids. Germline loops: CDR1 SGHTS, CDR2 YDEGEE. The V end lost 4 bases, the J end lost 4 bases, and 4 bases lay between the germline ends.

This clonotype was seen more than once but under ten times. The V gene is TRBV20-1, the J gene TRBJ1-5; D gene ambiguous. V lost 3 bases to trimming and J lost 1 base, with 10 bases between them. This CDR3 region has 14 residues. Germline assignment: CDR1 DFQATT and CDR2 SNEGSKA (reference sequence). Here the CDR3 reads CSASIPLSNQPQHF. DNA for the CDR3: TGCAGTGCTAGTATACCCCTCAGCAATCAGCCCCAGCATTTT.

This clonotype appeared a few times. This chain links TRBV20-1 with TRBJ2-2, with 10 bases lining up with TRBD2. The J segment lost 9 bases and the V segment lost 3 bases, leaving 10 bases of the junction unmatched. In germline, CDR1 is DFQATT, CDR2 SNEGSKA (reference sequence). CDR3 length: 15 residues. The CDR3 nucleotides are TGCAGTGCTAGGGACCCGGAGCGGGGGGGCCGGGAGCTGTTTTTT. Its translation: CSARDPERGGRELFF.

This chain connects TRBV7-6 to TRBJ2-1, with 8 bases identical to TRBD1. Trimming at V came to 6 bases and at J to 6 bases, leaving 4 bases not matched to a gene. CDR1 and CDR2 from the germline V gene are SGHVS and FNYEAQ. The CDR3 is 13 residues long. The CDR3 spells CASRPQGANEQFF. The CDR3 nucleotides read TGTGCCAGCAGACCCCAGGGGGCCAATGAGCAGTTCTTC.

The chain carries TRBV6-6 and TRBJ2-7; the D is unclear. This CDR3 region has 14 residues. V was trimmed by 7 bases and J by 4 bases, leaving 17 bases between them. CDR1 is MNHNY and CDR2 is SVGAGI in the germline V gene (reference sequence). The CDR3 DNA reads as TGTGCCAGCAAAGACCCCGGCTCCTGGTACGAGCAGTACTTC. This encodes CASKDPGSWYEQYF.

This clonotype came up many times. The rearrangement links TRBV7-2 to TRBJ2-7; a weak D match, TRBD1 (6 bases). CDR1 SGHTA and CDR2 FQGNSA come from the germline V gene. Trimming cost V 2 bases and J 0 bases, with 8 bases left between them. The CDR3 is 14 residues long. The CDR3 region has the DNA TGTGCCAGCAGCTTAACCAGGGGCTCCTACGAGCAGTACTTC. It yields the protein CASSLTRGSYEQYF.

The chain carries TRBV7-2 and TRBJ2-7; D not resolved. V dropped 1 base and J dropped 5 bases, with 12 bases sitting between them. The CDR3 totals 14 residues. CDR1 is SGHTA and CDR2 is FQGNSA in the germline V gene. The CDR3 region has the DNA TGTGCCAGCAGCTTAGTCGGCAGTATGGACGAGCAGTACGTC. Translating it yields CASSLVGSMDEQYV.

This chain connects TRBV7-2 to TRBJ2-3; D remains unclear. The CDR3 has 16 residues. Germline V gene lookup returns CDR1 SGHTA and CDR2 FQGNSA. Trimming took 0 bases from V and 0 from J, leaving 10 bases between them. CDR3 loop: CASSLARPKSTDTQYF. In DNA, the CDR3 is TGTGCCAGCAGCTTAGCGCGGCCGAAGAGCACAGATACGCAGTATTTT.